Shown below are 25 T cell receptor beta chains from a single sample sequenced in a study of T cell repertoires in urothelial bladder cancer. The table came from immunoSEQ multiplex PCR; TCRdb's copy has only in-frame clones and leaves some out. The sample gives around 6,400 clones, 70% to 75% of which show up once; approximately 12% is in the top ten. Specimen: tumor-infiltrating cells from bladder cancer. Receptors were obtained from a human donor with urothelial carcinoma.

The rearrangement links TRBV5-6 to TRBJ1-2, with D possibly being TRBD1 (5 bases). In germline, CDR1 is SGHDT, CDR2 YYEEEE. The CDR3 sequence is 15 residues long. Trimming pared 0 bases from V and 7 bases from J, leaving 16 bases between. The CDR3 nucleotides read TGTGCCAGCAGCTTGGATCCTAGGCAGGGTGGTGGCTACACCTTC. This sequence encodes CASSLDPRQGGGYTF.

The rearrangement joins TRBV30 to TRBJ1-2, with 8 bases matching TRBD1. Germline CDR1 reads GTSNPN; CDR2 reads SVGIG (reference sequence). V dropped 0 bases and J dropped 13; count of bases not matched to a gene: 10. The CDR3 length is 13 residues. The CDR3: CAWSVKDRESSTF. The CDR3 nucleotides read TGTGCCTGGAGTGTCAAGGACAGGGAAAGCAGCACCTTC.

The chain joins TRBV4-2 to TRBJ2-5, with 8 bases that match TRBD2. CDR3 length: 15 amino acids. Losses at the gene ends were 4 bases for V and 5 bases for J; bases not matched to a gene: 9. Germline CDR1 and CDR2: LGHNA and YNFKEQ. CDR3 sequence reads: CASSPQAGGGETQYF. The CDR3 DNA reads as TGTGCCAGCAGCCCCCAGGCGGGGGGAGGGGAGACCCAGTACTTC.

The chain combines TRBV6-6 with TRBJ1-5; 7 positions agree with TRBD1. From germline, CDR1 is MNHNY and CDR2 SVGAGI (reference sequence). The CDR3 consists of 14 residues. J gave up 15 bases and V 4 bases, and 15 bases lay outside the gene matches. CDR3 sequence (DNA): TGTGCCAGCAGTTCCGGGACAGCCGATAGGGTTGGGCATTTT. This gives the protein CASSSGTADRVGHF.

The chain has TRBV29-1 and TRBJ1-1, with D unresolved. The germline V gene encodes CDR1 SQVTM and CDR2 ANQGSEA. This CDR3 contains 13 residues. The V end was cut by 1 base, the J end by 7 bases, with 13 bases between. The DNA for the CDR3 is TGCAGCGTTGAAGTCGCTCTAGGCGTTGAAGCTTTCTTT. Translated, it gives CSVEVALGVEAFF.

The CDR3 spells CATSRSSETQYF. CDR3 DNA: TGTGCCACCAGTCGGTCGTCGGAGACCCAGTACTTC. The chain is built from TRBV15 and TRBJ2-5; D is uncertain. This CDR3 contains 12 residues. The V and J ends lost 6 bases and 5 bases respectively, with 10 bases between them. The germline V gene has CDR1 LNHNV and CDR2 YYDKDF (reference sequence). The entire variable domain, with the rest obtained from reference TRBV15 and TRBJ2-5, is as follows: DAMVIQNPRYQVTQFGKPVTLSCSQTLNHNVMYWYQQKSSQAPKLLFHYYDKDFNNEADTPDNFQSRRPNTSFCFLDIRSPGLGDTAMYLCATSRSSETQYFGPGTRLLVL.

This clone has only one observation. J is TRBJ1-5 and V is TRBV27; the match to TRBD1 covers 7 bases. In germline, CDR1 is MNHEY, CDR2 SMNVEV (reference sequence). Trimming took 4 bases from V and 5 from J; bases not matched to a gene: 5. The CDR3 has 14 residues. The CDR3 protein is CASSSTGIDQPQHF. Written as DNA, the CDR3 is TGTGCCAGCAGTTCGACAGGGATAGATCAGCCCCAGCATTTT.

This clone was recorded a few times. Other DNA sequences from this sample encode an identical CDR3 as well. The chain couples TRBV7-9 to TRBJ1-1; no definite D call. Germline lookup yields CDR1 SEHNR and CDR2 FQNEAQ (reference sequence). This CDR3 is built from 13 residues. Trimming left V 1 base short and J 2 bases short, with 5 bases between. CDR3 sequence: CASSLELNTEAFF. The CDR3 bases are TGTGCCAGCAGCTTAGAGTTAAACACTGAAGCTTTCTTT.

V and J are TRBV10-2 and TRBJ2-1; D is ambiguous. CDR3 size: 15 residues. Germline CDR1 and CDR2: WSHSY and SAAADI. V dropped 4 bases and J dropped 5 bases, with 15 bases sitting between them. The CDR3 nucleotides read TGCGCCAGCAGTGTGGCCATCCAGAAAAACAATGAGCAGTTCTTC. This gives the protein CASSVAIQKNNEQFF.

V usage is TRBV9 and J usage is TRBJ1-2; 10 nucleotides align to TRBD1. J lost 8 bases, V lost 0 bases, and 4 bases had no gene match. CDR1 SGDLS and CDR2 YYNGEE come from the germline V gene. CDR3 length: 14 residues. CDR3 nucleotide sequence: TGTGCCAGCAGCGTAGGACAGGGGGCCTGGGGCTACACCTTC. Translated, it gives CASSVGQGAWGYTF. Drawing the rest from reference TRBV9 and TRBJ1-2, the complete variable domain is DSGVTQTPKHLITATGQRVTLRCSPRSGDLSVYWYQQSLDQGLQFLIQYYNGEERAKGNILERFSAQQFPDLHSELNLSSLELGDSALYFCASSVGQGAWGYTFGSGTRLTVV.

This clone occurred a few times. The chain combines TRBV5-6 with TRBJ1-2; D is unresolved. The germline V and J ends were trimmed by 2 bases and 0 bases, with 11 bases remaining between them. There are 15 residues in the CDR3. Germline assignment: CDR1 SGHDT and CDR2 YYEEEE. CDR3 DNA: TGTGCCAGCAGCTTTGGGAGGGCGGCTAACTATGGCTACACCTTC. It yields the protein CASSFGRAANYGYTF.

This rearrangement joins TRBV18 to TRBJ2-5; 8 bases are a match to TRBD1. CDR3 length: 18 amino acids. Trimming cost V 3 bases and J 3 bases; bases outside gene matches: 15. The germline gives CDR1 KGHSH, CDR2 LQKENI. CDR3 in DNA: TGTGCCAGCTCACCCCTTCCCATGACAGGGGCGGCCGAAGAGACCCAGTACTTC. It encodes CASSPLPMTGAAEETQYF. Full variable domain (remainder filled in from reference TRBV18 and TRBJ2-5): NAGVMQNPRHLVRRRGQEARLRCSPMKGHSHVYWYRQLPEEGLKFMVYLQKENIIDESGMPKERFSAEFPKEGPSILRIQQVVRGDSAAYFCASSPLPMTGAAEETQYFGPGTRLLVL.

A single count supports this clone. The chain employs TRBV4-2 and TRBJ1-4; D ambiguous. The V end lost 2 bases, the J end lost 8 bases, and 15 bases lay between the germline ends. CDR3 size: 15 residues. CDR1 and CDR2 from the germline V gene are LGHNA and YNFKEQ. CDR3 in DNA: TGTGCCAGCAGCCAATCGTTAGGAGACAACGAAAAACTGTTTTTT. Protein product: CASSQSLGDNEKLFF.

In this sample, this clone turned up a few times. This chain connects TRBV7-9 to TRBJ2-5; unclear D gene. The V gene's germline CDR1 is SEHNR and CDR2 FQNEAQ (reference sequence). V was shortened by 2 bases and J by 4 bases, with 8 bases between the two germline ends. The CDR3 covers 13 residues. In DNA form, the CDR3 reads TGTGCCAGCAGCTTATGGGCAGCAGAGACCCAGTACTTC. It translates to CASSLWAAETQYF.

The V gene is TRBV7-7, the J gene TRBJ1-5; possibly TRBD1 for D (5 bases). V was cut by 3 bases and J by 3 bases, with 9 bases left in between. Germline V gene sequence: CDR1 SSHAT, CDR2 FNYEAQ (reference sequence). The CDR3 consists of 14 residues. In DNA, the CDR3 is TGTGCCAGCAGCTTTAGAGGGGACAATCAGCCCCAGCATTTT. The encoded protein is CASSFRGDNQPQHF.

This clone was found a few times. CDR3 DNA sequence: TGTGCCAGTAGTATTAACAGGGAGAATGGCTACACCTTC. It is translated as CASSINRENGYTF. The chain recombines TRBV19 with TRBJ1-2; maybe TRBD1 (6 bases). This CDR3 has 13 amino acids. Between the trimmed V and J ends, which lost 3 bases and 6 bases, there was a span of 11 bases. Germline V lookup: CDR1 LNHDA, CDR2 SQIVND (reference sequence). The complete variable domain, with remaining parts taken from reference TRBV19 and TRBJ1-2, reads DGGITQSPKYLFRKEGQNVTLSCEQNLNHDAMYWYRQDPGQGLRLIYYSQIVNDFQKGDIAEGYSVSREKKESFPLTVTSAQKNPTAFYLCASSINRENGYTFGSGTRLTVV.

V is TRBV2 and J is TRBJ2-7; 11 positions match TRBD2. CDR3 length: 14 residues. Germline CDR1 is SNHLY and CDR2 is FYNNEI. V was pared by 7 bases and J by 1 base, with 3 bases of the junction left unmatched. This CDR3 is CASILAGGSYEQYF. In nucleotides, the CDR3 is TGTGCCAGCATTCTAGCGGGGGGTTCCTACGAGCAGTACTTC.

This rearrangement joins TRBV7-9 to TRBJ2-5; D is undetermined. The germline V gene has CDR1 SEHNR and CDR2 FQNEAQ (reference sequence). V was clipped by 7 bases and J by 2 bases, with 14 bases between them. The CDR3 length is 14 residues. The CDR3 protein is CASTQPRTQETQYF. The CDR3 DNA reads as TGTGCCAGCACCCAACCTCGAACGCAAGAGACCCAGTACTTC.

This chain connects TRBV30 to TRBJ2-3; D is uncertain. Trimming removed 0 bases at V and 0 bases at J, with 10 bases between. Per germline, CDR1 GTSNPN and CDR2 SVGIG (reference sequence). The CDR3 is 15 amino acids. The CDR3 nucleotides read TGTGCCTGGAGTGTCGGAATCTCTAGCACAGATACGCAGTATTTT. This sequence encodes CAWSVGISSTDTQYF.

The chain uses TRBV18 and TRBJ2-2; no firm D call. Between the trimmed V and J ends, which lost 2 bases and 7 bases, there was a span of 8 bases. Looked up from germline, CDR1 is KGHSH and CDR2 is LQKENI. The CDR3 sequence is 13 residues long. The chain's CDR3 is CASSPMGYGELFF. The CDR3 nucleotides read TGTGCCAGCTCACCAATGGGATACGGGGAGCTGTTTTTT.

The chain carries TRBV11-2 and TRBJ1-5; D unresolved. The germline V gene encodes CDR1 SGHAT and CDR2 FQNNGV. V was cut by 0 bases and J by 6 bases, with 6 bases left in between. CDR3 size: 13 residues. CDR3 amino acids: CASSLEVAQPQHF. In DNA form, the CDR3 reads TGTGCCAGCAGCTTAGAGGTGGCTCAGCCCCAGCATTTT. Full variable domain (rest looked up from reference TRBV11-2 and TRBJ1-5): EAGVAQSPRYKIIEKRQSVAFWCNPISGHATLYWYQQILGQGPKLLIQFQNNGVVDDSQLPKDRFSAERLKGVDSTLKIQPAKLEDSAVYLCASSLEVAQPQHFGDGTRLSIL.

This sequence joins TRBV18 and TRBJ1-1; D remains unclear. Per germline, CDR1 KGHSH and CDR2 LQKENI. Trimming cost V 3 bases and J 4 bases, with 12 bases left between them. The CDR3 contains 14 residues. This CDR3 is CASSPLWPSTEAFF. The CDR3 DNA sequence: TGTGCCAGCTCACCTTTGTGGCCGAGCACTGAAGCTTTCTTT. The complete variable domain, with remaining parts taken from reference TRBV18 and TRBJ1-1, reads NAGVMQNPRHLVRRRGQEARLRCSPMKGHSHVYWYRQLPEEGLKFMVYLQKENIIDESGMPKERFSAEFPKEGPSILRIQQVVRGDSAAYFCASSPLWPSTEAFFGQGTRLTVV.

J is TRBJ2-2 and V is TRBV27; 10 bases are a match to TRBD1. V was pared by 6 bases and J by 5 bases, with 9 bases of the junction left unmatched. The germline V gene encodes CDR1 MNHEY and CDR2 SMNVEV (reference sequence). CDR3 length: 16 residues. CDR3 region: CASRRQGAFLTGELFF. The CDR3 coding sequence is TGTGCCAGCAGGAGACAGGGGGCTTTTTTGACCGGGGAGCTGTTTTTT.

J is TRBJ2-3 and V is TRBV18; TRBD2 is a possible D gene (5 bases). Trimming removed 8 bases at V and 0 bases at J, with 12 bases between. Germline lookup yields CDR1 KGHSH and CDR2 LQKENI. The CDR3 has 14 residues. The CDR3 bases are TGTGCCAGCGCCCGATGGACTAGCACAGATACGCAGTATTTT. This encodes CASARWTSTDTQYF.

The chain combines TRBV5-1 with TRBJ2-3, with D hard to call. CDR3 length: 12 amino acids. CDR1 and CDR2 from the germline V gene are SGHRS and YFSETQ. V shed 4 bases and J shed 5 bases, with 8 bases lying between them. The CDR3 protein is CASSTNGDTQYF. CDR3 in DNA: TGCGCCAGCAGCACGAATGGAGATACGCAGTATTTT. The variable domain in full, with the rest retrieved from reference TRBV5-1 and TRBJ2-3, is KAGVTQTPRYLIKTRGQQVTLSCSPISGHRSVSWYQQTPGQGLQFLFEYFSETQRNKGNFPGRFSGRQFSNSRSEMNVSTLELGDSALYLCASSTNGDTQYFGPGTRLTVL.